Below are 11 T cell receptor beta chains sequenced from a single sample in a study of blood T cell repertoires in COVID-19. Only in-frame clones appear in the TCRdb table, and some are missing; sequencing was by immunoSEQ multiplex PCR. The data show 70,000 to 95,000 clones, 75% to 90% seen once. The specimen sequenced was peripheral blood. The source is a human donor in a cohort sampled during active COVID-19.

This chain uses TRBV10-1 with TRBJ1-1; the D is unclear. V lost 5 bases to trimming and J lost 3 bases, with 10 bases between them. The CDR3 loop spans 13 amino acids. Germline CDR1 reads WNHNN; CDR2 reads SYGVQD (reference sequence). CDR3 sequence (DNA): TGCGCCAGCAGTACGGTATTGCACACTGAAGCTTTCTTT. Translated, it gives CASSTVLHTEAFF.

The CDR3 DNA sequence: TGTGCCAGCAGCCAGACCGTGGCAGGTCTATCCCATGGCTACACCTTC. It is translated as CASSQTVAGLSHGYTF. The J gene is TRBJ1-2, the V gene TRBV7-2; no definite D call. Germline V gene lookup returns CDR1 SGHTA and CDR2 FQGNSA. The CDR3 totals 16 residues. Trimming shortened V by 5 bases and J by 6 bases, and 22 bases separated the two germline ends.

The rearrangement joins TRBV30 to TRBJ2-5; perhaps TRBD2 as D (6 bases). Germline values: CDR1 GTSNPN, CDR2 SVGIG (reference sequence). This CDR3 comprises 13 residues. V lost 0 bases and J lost 7, with 12 bases in between. The CDR3 nucleotides are TGTGCCTGGAGTGTAGGGGAGGTTGGGACCCAGTACTTC. Translating it yields CAWSVGEVGTQYF.

This chain links TRBV3-1 (or the pseudogene TRBV3-2) with TRBJ2-7; 11 bases match TRBD2. Germline V gene sequence: CDR1 LGHDT, CDR2 YNNKEL (reference sequence). Losses at the gene ends were 6 bases for V and 2 bases for J; bases not matched to a gene: 3. CDR3 length: 14 residues. This chain's CDR3 is CASRASGGTYEQYF. CDR3 DNA: TGTGCCAGCAGGGCTAGCGGGGGGACCTACGAGCAGTACTTC.

In this sample, this clone turned up once. V is TRBV10-3 and J is TRBJ2-1, with D tentatively TRBD2 (5 bases). The CDR3 loop spans 15 amino acids. Trimming took 1 base from V and 9 from J, leaving 16 bases between them. Per germline, CDR1 ENHRY and CDR2 SYGVKD. DNA of the CDR3: TGTGCCATCAGTGAGTGGGCTCTCGTCGGAGGTGAGCAGTTCTTC. Residues: CAISEWALVGGEQFF.

The chain links TRBV24-1 to TRBJ2-4, with 7 bases aligning to TRBD1. The length of the CDR3 is 14 residues. After removal of 2 bases from V and 7 bases from J, the junction contained 4 bases not matched to a gene. The germline gives CDR1 KGHDR, CDR2 SFDVKD. The CDR3 loop is CATSDWDRSNIQYF. In nucleotides, the CDR3 is TGTGCCACCAGTGATTGGGACAGATCTAACATTCAGTACTTC.

The CDR3 region has the DNA TGTGCCAGCAGTTTGTCCCATTTCCAGGGTTTGACTGAAGCTTTCTTT. Its translation: CASSLSHFQGLTEAFF. The chain has TRBV27 and TRBJ1-1; a possible D gene is TRBD1 (5 bases). Per germline, CDR1 MNHEY and CDR2 SMNVEV (reference sequence). This CDR3 is 16 amino acids long. V dropped 3 bases and J dropped 5 bases, with 19 bases sitting between them.

The rearrangement uses TRBV7-8 and TRBJ1-1, with D possibly being TRBD1 (5 bases). Trimming took 5 bases from V and 5 from J, leaving 15 bases between them. The CDR3 is 14 residues long. Germline V lookup: CDR1 SGHVS, CDR2 FQNEAQ. This CDR3 reads CASSDGRAGTEAFF. CDR3 coding DNA: TGTGCCAGCAGCGACGGCAGGGCAGGGACTGAAGCTTTCTTT.

This clone was observed a handful of times. This chain uses TRBV5-5 with TRBJ1-3, with 9 bases that match TRBD1. J gave up 4 bases and V 5 bases, and 7 bases lay outside the gene matches. The CDR3 runs 15 residues. CDR1 is SGHKS, CDR2 YYEKEE, per germline (reference sequence). CDR3: CASSYGQGRGNTIYF. CDR3 DNA sequence: TGTGCCAGCAGTTACGGACAGGGGAGAGGAAACACCATATATTTT.

This chain uses TRBV2 with TRBJ2-3, with 11 bases that match TRBD1. Trimming cost V 4 bases and J 4 bases; bases outside gene matches: 4. Germline-derived CDR1 and CDR2 are SNHLY and FYNNEI. This CDR3 is 15 amino acids long. CDR3 sequence (DNA): TGTGCCAGCAGTGCGGACAGGGGGCCGGCAGATACGCAGTATTTT. Encoded protein: CASSADRGPADTQYF.

This clone was picked up a small number of times. This sequence joins TRBV18 and TRBJ1-2, with D tentatively TRBD1 (6 bases). Trimming pared 1 base from V and 7 bases from J, leaving 16 bases between. Looked up from germline, CDR1 is KGHSH and CDR2 is LQKENI. The length of the CDR3 is 15 residues. The CDR3 spells CASSPLNVRGTGYTF. The CDR3 DNA is TGTGCCAGCTCACCACTGAACGTCAGGGGAACTGGCTACACCTTC.